The rows below give T cell receptor beta chains drawn from one sample of a study of T cells in localized non-small cell lung cancer. Sequencing used immunoSEQ multiplex PCR; TCRdb keeps in-frame clones, though not all of them. The table has roughly 27,000 clones, less than 95% seen once. Sequenced material: peripheral blood, taken before any cancer treatment. The source is a female donor older than 55 with stage I lung adenocarcinoma. CDR3s include the opening cysteine and the closing phenylalanine or tryptophan. Fields, in order: J gene, clone size, CDR3 length, V gene, D gene, CDR3 protein, CDR3 DNA. The D gene is left open where the match is weak. A clone size is listed for some rows: how often the clone was seen (once, few, many), or a class if it is expanded.

TRBJ1-3	.	16	TRBV7-8	.	CASSLGIRASRNTIYF	TGTGCCAGCAGCTTAGGTATCAGGGCGAGTAGAAACACCATATATTTT
TRBJ2-1	.	14	TRBV5-1	.	CASSFPGTYNEQFF	TGCGCCAGCAGCTTCCCCGGCACCTACAATGAGCAGTTCTTC
TRBJ2-2	.	15	TRBV12-5	.	CASGHGQKITGELFF	TGTGCTAGTGGCCATGGACAGAAAATCACCGGGGAGCTGTTTTTT
TRBJ2-4	.	15	TRBV2	.	CASSARGTPRDIQYF	TGTGCCAGCAGTGCCCGAGGGACCCCTCGGGACATTCAGTACTTC
TRBJ2-2	.	14	TRBV6-6	TRBD1	CASRPQGLAGELFF	TGTGCCAGCAGGCCACAGGGGCTTGCCGGGGAGCTGTTTTTT
TRBJ2-5	.	17	TRBV7-2	TRBD2	CASSLALVGSSGETQYF	TGTGCCAGCAGCTTAGCGCTCGTTGGGAGTAGCGGGGAGACCCAGTACTTC
TRBJ2-4	.	11	TRBV20-1	.	CSASSGNIQYF	TGCAGTGCTAGTTCGGGAAACATTCAGTACTTC
TRBJ2-2	.	15	TRBV5-1	TRBD1	CASSSGQANTGELFF	TGCGCCAGCAGCTCCGGACAGGCGAACACCGGGGAGCTGTTTTTT
TRBJ2-5	.	13	TRBV2	.	CASSAERRETQYF	TGTGCCAGCAGTGCGGAGCGAAGAGAGACCCAGTACTTC
TRBJ1-1	.	13	TRBV7-2	.	CASSLGTQTEAFF	TGTGCCAGCAGCTTAGGGACTCAAACTGAAGCTTTCTTT
TRBJ2-2	once	17	TRBV2	.	CASSDTIGSRGTGELFF	TGTGCCAGCAGCGATACGATAGGCTCCAGGGGCACCGGGGAGCTGTTTTTT
TRBJ1-2	once	12	TRBV30	.	CAWTAQGSGYTF	TGTGCCTGGACTGCGCAAGGGTCCGGCTACACCTTC
TRBJ2-3	.	16	TRBV21-1	.	CASSTPRGGNTDTQYF	TGTGCCAGCAGCACCCCAAGGGGGGGGAACACAGATACGCAGTATTTT
TRBJ2-6	.	17	TRBV11-2	.	CASSLEAGLSGANVLTF	TGTGCCAGCAGCTTAGAGGCCGGGCTCTCTGGGGCCAACGTCCTGACTTTC
TRBJ2-1	.	15	TRBV6-1	TRBD2	CASGGAGVSYNEQFF	TGTGCCAGCGGCGGAGCGGGAGTAAGCTACAATGAGCAGTTCTTC
TRBJ2-6	.	16	TRBV11-2	.	CASSLDRGSGANVLTF	TGTGCCAGCAGCTTAGACCGGGGCTCTGGGGCCAACGTCCTGACTTTC
TRBJ2-7	.	17	TRBV5-1	.	CASSLAPTGLLGDEQYF	TGCGCCAGCAGCTTGGCTCCAACCGGCCTCCTAGGGGACGAGCAGTACTTC
TRBJ1-1	.	13	TRBV30	.	CAWSADRRSEAFF	TGTGCCTGGAGCGCCGACAGGAGATCTGAAGCTTTCTTT
TRBJ1-2	.	15	TRBV5-4	.	CASSHQGGSYYGYTF	TGTGCCAGCAGCCATCAAGGGGGGAGTTACTATGGCTACACCTTC
TRBJ2-7	.	14	TRBV28	.	CASSFLGPSYEQYF	TGTGCCAGCAGTTTTCTCGGCCCTTCTTACGAGCAGTACTTC
TRBJ1-2	.	15	TRBV30	.	CAWAHRGTLNYGYTF	TGTGCCTGGGCACATCGGGGAACCCTTAACTATGGCTACACCTTC
TRBJ1-3	.	14	TRBV5-1	.	CASRAGSSGNTIYF	TGCGCCAGCAGGGCTGGGAGTTCTGGAAACACCATATATTTT
TRBJ1-2	.	14	TRBV7-9	.	CASSPRMSGHGYTF	TGTGCCAGCAGCCCTAGGATGTCGGGCCATGGCTACACCTTC
TRBJ2-1	.	14	TRBV5-6	TRBD2	CASSSSGSVDEQFF	TGTGCCAGCAGCTCAAGCGGGAGTGTCGATGAGCAGTTCTTC
TRBJ2-1	.	16	TRBV19	TRBD2	CASSIGVAGAYNEQFF	TGTGCCAGTAGTATCGGCGTTGCGGGAGCGTACAATGAGCAGTTCTTC
TRBJ2-5	.	15	TRBV5-6	TRBD1	CASSRPTGEVETQYF	TGTGCCAGCAGCCGGCCGACAGGGGAAGTCGAGACCCAGTACTTC
TRBJ1-5	.	13	TRBV27	.	CASSRERGKPQHF	TGTGCCAGCAGCCGAGAAAGAGGGAAGCCCCAGCATTTT
TRBJ1-2	few	14	TRBV2	.	CASSFGGRMSGYTF	TGTGCCAGCAGTTTTGGGGGGCGCATGAGTGGCTACACCTTC
TRBJ2-7	.	14	TRBV6-1	.	CASSEPGTGYEQYF	TGTGCCAGCAGCGAGCCGGGAACCGGATACGAGCAGTACTTC
TRBJ2-6	.	15	TRBV21-1	.	CASSKGLSGANVLTF	TGTGCCAGCAGCAAAGGACTCTCTGGGGCCAACGTCCTGACTTTC
TRBJ2-7	.	15	TRBV6-1	TRBD1	CASSERDRAHYEQYF	TGTGCCAGCAGTGAACGGGACAGGGCCCACTACGAGCAGTACTTC
TRBJ2-7	.	14	TRBV15	.	CATSREGPAGEQYF	TGTGCCACCAGCAGAGAAGGACCCGCGGGGGAGCAGTACTTC
TRBJ1-5	.	15	TRBV19	.	CASSIGHEVHQPQHF	TGTGCCAGTAGTATTGGGCACGAGGTGCATCAGCCCCAGCATTTT
TRBJ1-4	.	15	TRBV5-1	.	CASSLQGARNEKLFF	TGCGCCAGCAGCTTACAGGGAGCAAGGAATGAAAAACTGTTTTTT
TRBJ2-7	.	13	TRBV5-4	.	CASSSGIRTEQYF	TGTGCCAGCAGCAGCGGAATTCGGACGGAGCAGTACTTC
TRBJ1-5	.	15	TRBV28	.	CASSPQGTVNQPQHF	TGTGCCAGCAGTCCCCAGGGAACCGTCAATCAGCCCCAGCATTTT
TRBJ2-1	.	12	TRBV2	.	CASNRDFDEQFF	TGTGCCAGCAACCGGGACTTCGATGAGCAGTTCTTC
TRBJ2-3	.	17	TRBV6-1	TRBD2	CASSDRLAGAFGDTQYF	TGTGCCAGCAGTGACCGACTAGCGGGGGCCTTTGGGGATACGCAGTATTTT
TRBJ2-1	.	14	TRBV6-1	TRBD2	CASSGLAGNNEQFF	TGTGCCAGCTCCGGACTAGCGGGAAACAATGAGCAGTTCTTC
TRBJ2-7	.	16	TRBV27	.	CASSSADRTTSYEQYF	TGTGCCAGCAGTTCAGCCGACAGGACCACTTCCTACGAGCAGTACTTC
TRBJ1-1	.	13	TRBV18	.	CASSQLMNTEAFF	TGTGCCAGCTCGCAACTAATGAACACTGAAGCTTTCTTT
TRBJ1-2	.	15	TRBV13	TRBD1	CASSENRGVNYGYTF	TGTGCCAGCAGCGAAAACAGGGGAGTTAACTATGGCTACACCTTC
TRBJ2-5	.	15	TRBV29-1	TRBD1	CSAAGGTGGHETQYF	TGCAGCGCTGCAGGCGGGACAGGGGGTCATGAGACCCAGTACTTC
TRBJ2-1	.	16	TRBV7-9	TRBD1	CASKDIYRGIYNEQFF	TGTGCCAGCAAGGATATCTACAGGGGTATCTACAATGAGCAGTTCTTC